This record looks at one T cell receptor beta chain sequence and its context. This entry belongs to a study of blood T cell repertoires in COVID-19. Germline V CDR1 and CDR2: ENHRY, SYGVKD. The CDR3 is made up of 15 amino acids. The V gene end was trimmed by 4 bases and the J gene end by 3 bases; junction bases not matched to a gene: 8. This table comes from immunoSEQ multiplex PCR, and its TCRdb copy is limited to in-frame clones, with some not included. Counted here are just over 300,000 clones, more than 75% occurring once; the ten biggest clones make up about 4%. The chain carries TRBV10-3 and TRBJ1-1; 7 bases fit TRBD1. This receptor was identified in a man younger than 40 who had recovered from COVID-19. Sequencing was performed on PBMCs or T cells enriched from blood (not recorded which). For the CDR3, the DNA is TGTGCCATCAGTGCAACAGGGGAAGGGGACACTGAAGCTTTCTTT. Its protein product is CAISATGEGDTEAFF.